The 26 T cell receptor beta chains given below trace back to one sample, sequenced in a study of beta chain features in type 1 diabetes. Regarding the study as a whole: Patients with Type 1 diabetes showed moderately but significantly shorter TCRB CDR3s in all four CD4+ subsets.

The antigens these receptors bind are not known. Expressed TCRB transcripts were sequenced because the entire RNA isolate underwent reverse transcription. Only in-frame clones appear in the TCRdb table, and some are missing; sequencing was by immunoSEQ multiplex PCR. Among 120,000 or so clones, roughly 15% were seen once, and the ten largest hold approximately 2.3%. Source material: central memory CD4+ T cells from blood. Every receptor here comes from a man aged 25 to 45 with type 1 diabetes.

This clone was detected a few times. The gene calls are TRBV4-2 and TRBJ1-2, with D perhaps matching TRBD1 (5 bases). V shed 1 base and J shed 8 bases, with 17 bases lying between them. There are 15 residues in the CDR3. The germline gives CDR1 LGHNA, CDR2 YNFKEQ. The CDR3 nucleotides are TGTGCCAGCAGCCAAGGGGGACTGGGCACGGAAGGCTACACCTTC. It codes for CASSQGGLGTEGYTF.

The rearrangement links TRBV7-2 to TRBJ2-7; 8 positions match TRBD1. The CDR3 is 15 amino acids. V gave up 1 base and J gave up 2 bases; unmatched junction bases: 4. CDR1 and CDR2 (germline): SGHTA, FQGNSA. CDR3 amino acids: CASSLEGTGPYEQYF. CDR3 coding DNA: TGTGCCAGCAGCTTAGAAGGGACAGGTCCCTACGAGCAGTACTTC.

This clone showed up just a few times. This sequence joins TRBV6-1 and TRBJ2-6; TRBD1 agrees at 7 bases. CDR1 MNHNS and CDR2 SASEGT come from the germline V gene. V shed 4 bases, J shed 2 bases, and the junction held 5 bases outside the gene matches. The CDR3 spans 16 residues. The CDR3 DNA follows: TGTGCCAGCAGTGGACAGGGTGAGGCTGGGGCCAACGTCCTGACTTTC. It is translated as CASSGQGEAGANVLTF.

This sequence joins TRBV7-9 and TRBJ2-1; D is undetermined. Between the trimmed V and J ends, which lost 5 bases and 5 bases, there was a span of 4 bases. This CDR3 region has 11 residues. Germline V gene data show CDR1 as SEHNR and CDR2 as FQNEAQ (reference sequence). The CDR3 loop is CASSLHNEQFF. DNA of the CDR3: TGTGCCAGCAGCCTTCACAATGAGCAGTTCTTC.

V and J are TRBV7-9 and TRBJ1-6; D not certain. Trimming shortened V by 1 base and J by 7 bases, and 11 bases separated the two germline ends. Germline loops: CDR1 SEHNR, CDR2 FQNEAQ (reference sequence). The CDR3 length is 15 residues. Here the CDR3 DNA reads TGTGCCAGCAGCTTAGAAGTCCGACCAAATTCACCCCTCCACTTT. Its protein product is CASSLEVRPNSPLHF.

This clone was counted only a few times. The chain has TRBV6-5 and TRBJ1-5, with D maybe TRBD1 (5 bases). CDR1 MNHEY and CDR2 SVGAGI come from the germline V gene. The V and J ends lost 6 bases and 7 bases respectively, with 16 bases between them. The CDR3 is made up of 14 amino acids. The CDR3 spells CASSHGGNGQPQHF. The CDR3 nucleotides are TGTGCCAGCAGCCACGGGGGAAATGGACAGCCCCAGCATTTT.

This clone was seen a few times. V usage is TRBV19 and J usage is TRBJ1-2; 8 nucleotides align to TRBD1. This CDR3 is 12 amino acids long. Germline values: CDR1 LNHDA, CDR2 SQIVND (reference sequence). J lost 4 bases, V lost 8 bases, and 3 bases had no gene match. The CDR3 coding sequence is TGTGCCAGTGACAGGGGTTCCTATGGCTACACCTTC. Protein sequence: CASDRGSYGYTF.

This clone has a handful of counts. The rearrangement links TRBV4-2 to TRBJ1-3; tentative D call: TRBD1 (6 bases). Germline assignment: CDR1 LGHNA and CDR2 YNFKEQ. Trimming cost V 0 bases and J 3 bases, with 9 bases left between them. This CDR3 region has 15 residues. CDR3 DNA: TGTGCCAGCAGCCAAGAAATGACAGGTGGAAACACCATATATTTT. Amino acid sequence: CASSQEMTGGNTIYF.

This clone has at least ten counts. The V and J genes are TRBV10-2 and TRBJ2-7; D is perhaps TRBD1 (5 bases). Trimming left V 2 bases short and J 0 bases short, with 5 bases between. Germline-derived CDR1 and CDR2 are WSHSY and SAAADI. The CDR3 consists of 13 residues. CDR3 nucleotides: TGCGCCAGCAGTGAGCAGGGCTCCTACGAGCAGTACTTC. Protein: CASSEQGSYEQYF.

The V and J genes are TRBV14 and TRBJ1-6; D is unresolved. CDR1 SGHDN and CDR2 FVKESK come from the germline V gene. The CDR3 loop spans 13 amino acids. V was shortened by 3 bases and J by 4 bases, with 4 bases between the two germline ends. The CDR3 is CASSQGYNSPLHF. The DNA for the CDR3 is TGTGCCAGCAGCCAGGGTTATAATTCACCCCTCCACTTT. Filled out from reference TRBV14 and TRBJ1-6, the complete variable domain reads EAGVTQFPSHSVIEKGQTVTLRCDPISGHDNLYWYRRVMGKEIKFLLHFVKESKQDESGMPNNRFLAERTGGTYSTLKVQPAELEDSGVYFCASSQGYNSPLHFGNGTRLTVT.

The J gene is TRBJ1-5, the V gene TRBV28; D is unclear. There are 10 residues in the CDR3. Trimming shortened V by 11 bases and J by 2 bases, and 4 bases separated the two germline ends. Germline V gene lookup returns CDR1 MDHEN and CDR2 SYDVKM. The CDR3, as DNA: TGTGCCGCGGGCAATCAGCCCCAGCATTTT. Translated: CAAGNQPQHF.

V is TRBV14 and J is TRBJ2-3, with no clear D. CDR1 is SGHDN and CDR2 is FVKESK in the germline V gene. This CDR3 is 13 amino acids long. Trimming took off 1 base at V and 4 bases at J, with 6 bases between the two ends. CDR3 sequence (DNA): TGTGCCAGCAGCCAAGGCATAGCAGATACGCAGTATTTT. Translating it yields CASSQGIADTQYF. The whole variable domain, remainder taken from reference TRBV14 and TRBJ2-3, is EAGVTQFPSHSVIEKGQTVTLRCDPISGHDNLYWYRRVMGKEIKFLLHFVKESKQDESGMPNNRFLAERTGGTYSTLKVQPAELEDSGVYFCASSQGIADTQYFGPGTRLTVL.

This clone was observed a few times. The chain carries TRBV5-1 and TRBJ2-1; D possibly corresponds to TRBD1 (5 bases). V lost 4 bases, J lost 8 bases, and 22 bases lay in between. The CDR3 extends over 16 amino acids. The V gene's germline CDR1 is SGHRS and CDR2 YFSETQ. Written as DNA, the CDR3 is TGCGCCAGCAGCACTTCAGGGTCGGCCGTTTATGATGAGCAGTTCTTC. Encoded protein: CASSTSGSAVYDEQFF.

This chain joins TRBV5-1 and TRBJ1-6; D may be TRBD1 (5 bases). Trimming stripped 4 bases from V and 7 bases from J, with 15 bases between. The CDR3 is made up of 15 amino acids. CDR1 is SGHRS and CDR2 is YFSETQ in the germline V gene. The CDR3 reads CASSPGQGTNSPLHF. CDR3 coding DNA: TGCGCCAGCAGCCCTGGCCAGGGAACAAATTCACCCCTCCACTTT.

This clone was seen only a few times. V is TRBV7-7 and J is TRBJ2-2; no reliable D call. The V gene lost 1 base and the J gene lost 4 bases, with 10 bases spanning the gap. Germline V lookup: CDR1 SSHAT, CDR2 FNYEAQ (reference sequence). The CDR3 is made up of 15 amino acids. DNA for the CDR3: TGTGCCAGCAGCTTAGAGAGTCCATCCACCGGGGAGCTGTTTTTT. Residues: CASSLESPSTGELFF.

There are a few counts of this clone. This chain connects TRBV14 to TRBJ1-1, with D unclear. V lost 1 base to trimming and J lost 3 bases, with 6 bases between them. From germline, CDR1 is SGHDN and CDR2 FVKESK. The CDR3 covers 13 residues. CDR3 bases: TGTGCCAGCAGCCAAGTGCAGGACACTGAAGCTTTCTTT. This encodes CASSQVQDTEAFF.

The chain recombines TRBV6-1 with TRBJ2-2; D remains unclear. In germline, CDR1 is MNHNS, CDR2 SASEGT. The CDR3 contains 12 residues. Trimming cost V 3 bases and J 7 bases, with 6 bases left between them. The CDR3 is CASSDVNGELFF. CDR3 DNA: TGTGCCAGCAGTGATGTCAACGGGGAGCTGTTTTTT.

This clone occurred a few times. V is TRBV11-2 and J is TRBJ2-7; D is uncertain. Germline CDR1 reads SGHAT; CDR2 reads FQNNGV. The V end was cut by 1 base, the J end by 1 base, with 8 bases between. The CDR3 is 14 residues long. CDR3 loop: CASSLGHKSYEQYF. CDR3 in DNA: TGTGCCAGCAGCTTAGGCCACAAGTCCTACGAGCAGTACTTC.

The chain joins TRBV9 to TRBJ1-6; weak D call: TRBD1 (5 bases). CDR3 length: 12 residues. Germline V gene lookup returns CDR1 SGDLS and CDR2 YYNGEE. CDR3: CATGTQNSPLHF. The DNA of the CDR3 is TGTGCTACCGGGACGCAAAATTCACCCCTCCACTTT.

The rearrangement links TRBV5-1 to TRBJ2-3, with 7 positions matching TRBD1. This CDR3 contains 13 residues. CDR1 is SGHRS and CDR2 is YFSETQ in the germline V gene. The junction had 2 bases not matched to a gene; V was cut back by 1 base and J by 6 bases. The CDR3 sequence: CASSLQGEDTQYF. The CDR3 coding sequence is TGCGCCAGCAGCTTGCAGGGGGAGGATACGCAGTATTTT.

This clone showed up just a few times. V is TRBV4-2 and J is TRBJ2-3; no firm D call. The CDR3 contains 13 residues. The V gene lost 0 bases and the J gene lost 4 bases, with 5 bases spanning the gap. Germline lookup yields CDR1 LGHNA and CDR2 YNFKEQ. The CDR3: CASSQDEADTQYF. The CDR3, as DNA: TGTGCCAGCAGCCAAGATGAGGCAGATACGCAGTATTTT.

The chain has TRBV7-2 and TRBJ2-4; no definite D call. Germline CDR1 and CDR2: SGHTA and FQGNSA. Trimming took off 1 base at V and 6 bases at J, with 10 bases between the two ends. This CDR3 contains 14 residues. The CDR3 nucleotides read TGTGCCAGCAGCTTAGGGGCAGATCGAAACATTCAGTACTTC. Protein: CASSLGADRNIQYF.

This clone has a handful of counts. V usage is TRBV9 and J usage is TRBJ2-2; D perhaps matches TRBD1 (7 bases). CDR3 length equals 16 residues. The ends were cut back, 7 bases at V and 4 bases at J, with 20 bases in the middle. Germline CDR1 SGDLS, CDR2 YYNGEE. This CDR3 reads CASLAGRQGTTGELFF. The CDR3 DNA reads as TGTGCCAGCCTGGCGGGGAGACAGGGTACCACCGGGGAGCTGTTTTTT. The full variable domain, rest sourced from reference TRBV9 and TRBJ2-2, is DSGVTQTPKHLITATGQRVTLRCSPRSGDLSVYWYQQSLDQGLQFLIQYYNGEERAKGNILERFSAQQFPDLHSELNLSSLELGDSALYFCASLAGRQGTTGELFFGEGSRLTVL.

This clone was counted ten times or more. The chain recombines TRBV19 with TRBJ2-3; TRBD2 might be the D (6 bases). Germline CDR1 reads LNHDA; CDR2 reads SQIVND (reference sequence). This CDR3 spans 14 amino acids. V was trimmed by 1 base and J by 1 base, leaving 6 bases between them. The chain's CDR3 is CASSIAGGTDTQYF. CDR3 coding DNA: TGTGCCAGTAGTATAGCGGGGGGCACAGATACGCAGTATTTT.

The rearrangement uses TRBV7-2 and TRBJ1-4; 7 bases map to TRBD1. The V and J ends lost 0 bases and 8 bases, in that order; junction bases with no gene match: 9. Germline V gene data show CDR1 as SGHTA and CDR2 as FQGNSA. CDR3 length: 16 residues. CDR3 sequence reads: CASSLALRTGGEKLFF. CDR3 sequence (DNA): TGTGCCAGCAGCTTAGCGCTTAGGACAGGAGGAGAAAAACTGTTTTTT.

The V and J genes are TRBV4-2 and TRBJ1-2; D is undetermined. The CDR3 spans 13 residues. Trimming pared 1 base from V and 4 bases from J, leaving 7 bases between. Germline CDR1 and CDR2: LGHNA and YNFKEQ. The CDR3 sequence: CASSQGDLYGYTF. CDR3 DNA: TGTGCCAGCAGCCAAGGTGACCTCTATGGCTACACCTTC.